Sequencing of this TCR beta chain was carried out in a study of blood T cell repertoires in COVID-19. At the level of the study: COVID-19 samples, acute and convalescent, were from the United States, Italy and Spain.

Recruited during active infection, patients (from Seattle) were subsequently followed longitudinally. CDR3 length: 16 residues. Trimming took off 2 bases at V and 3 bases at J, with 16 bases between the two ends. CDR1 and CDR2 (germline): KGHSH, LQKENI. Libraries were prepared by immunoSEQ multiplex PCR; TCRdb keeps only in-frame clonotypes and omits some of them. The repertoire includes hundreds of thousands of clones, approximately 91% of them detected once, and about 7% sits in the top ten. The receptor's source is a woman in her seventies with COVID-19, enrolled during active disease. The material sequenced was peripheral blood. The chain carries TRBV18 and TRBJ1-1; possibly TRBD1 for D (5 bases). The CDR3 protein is CASSPVEGVSHTEAFF. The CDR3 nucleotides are TGTGCCAGCTCACCAGTTGAAGGGGTCAGTCACACTGAAGCTTTCTTT.